Included here is one T cell receptor beta chain sequence, with context. Its target is not known. The sample originates from a study of beta chain features in type 1 diabetes. V lost 1 base and J lost 3, with 9 bases in between. The CDR3 runs 14 residues. Germline V lookup: CDR1 MGHDK, CDR2 SYGVNS. Expressed TCRB transcripts were sequenced after all isolated RNA was converted to cDNA. Data came from immunoSEQ multiplex PCR; TCRdb stores just in-frame clones and leaves some out. The sample shows 300,000 to 350,000 clones, 13% of them seen only once. Findings of the study overall: Insertions were fewer and deletions more numerous at VDJ junctions in type 1 diabetes patients. Type 1 diabetes patients had TCRB CDR3s that were shorter (moderately but significantly so) in all four CD4+ subsets.

This receptor was identified in a woman aged 18 to 35 with type 1 diabetes. J is TRBJ1-1 and V is TRBV25-1, with D maybe TRBD1 (5 bases). The sequenced sample was naive CD4+ T cells from blood. For the CDR3, the DNA is TGTGCCAGCAGTGAATGGGAGGGGTACACTGAAGCTTTCTTT. The encoded protein is CASSEWEGYTEAFF.